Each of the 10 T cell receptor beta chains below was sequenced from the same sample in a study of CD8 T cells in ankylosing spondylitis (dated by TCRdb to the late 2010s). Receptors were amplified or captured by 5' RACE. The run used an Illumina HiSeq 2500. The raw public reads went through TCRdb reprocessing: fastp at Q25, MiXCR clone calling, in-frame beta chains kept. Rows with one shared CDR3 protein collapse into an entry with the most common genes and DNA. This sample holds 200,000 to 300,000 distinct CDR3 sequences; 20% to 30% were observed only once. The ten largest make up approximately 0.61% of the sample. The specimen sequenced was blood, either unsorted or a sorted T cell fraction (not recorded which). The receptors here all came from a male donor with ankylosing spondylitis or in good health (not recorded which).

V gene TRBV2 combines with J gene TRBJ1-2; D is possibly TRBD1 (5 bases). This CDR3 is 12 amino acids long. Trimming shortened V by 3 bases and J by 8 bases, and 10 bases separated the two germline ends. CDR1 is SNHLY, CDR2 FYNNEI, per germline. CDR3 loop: CASSDRGGGYTF. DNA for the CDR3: TGTGCCAGCAGTGATAGGGGAGGAGGCTACACCTTC.

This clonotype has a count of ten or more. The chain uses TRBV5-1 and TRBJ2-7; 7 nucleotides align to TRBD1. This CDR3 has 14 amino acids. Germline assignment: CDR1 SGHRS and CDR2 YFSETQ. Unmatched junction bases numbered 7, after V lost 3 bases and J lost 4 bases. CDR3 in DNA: TGCGCCAGCAGCTCTGGGACAGCCCTATACGAGCAGTACTTC. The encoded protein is CASSSGTALYEQYF.

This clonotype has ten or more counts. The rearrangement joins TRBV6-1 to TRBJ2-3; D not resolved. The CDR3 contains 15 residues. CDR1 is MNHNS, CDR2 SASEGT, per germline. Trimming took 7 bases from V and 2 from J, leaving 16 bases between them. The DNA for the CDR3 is TGTGCCAGCACCCCCCTCCGGGCCATCACAGATACGCAGTATTTT. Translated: CASTPLRAITDTQYF.

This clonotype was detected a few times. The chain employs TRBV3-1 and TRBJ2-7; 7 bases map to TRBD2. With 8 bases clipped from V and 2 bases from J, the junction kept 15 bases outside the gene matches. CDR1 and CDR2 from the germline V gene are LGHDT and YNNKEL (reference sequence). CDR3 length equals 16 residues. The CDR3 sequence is CASGFLSGGIPYEQYF. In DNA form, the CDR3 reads TGTGCCAGCGGATTCCTATCGGGGGGAATTCCCTACGAGCAGTACTTC.

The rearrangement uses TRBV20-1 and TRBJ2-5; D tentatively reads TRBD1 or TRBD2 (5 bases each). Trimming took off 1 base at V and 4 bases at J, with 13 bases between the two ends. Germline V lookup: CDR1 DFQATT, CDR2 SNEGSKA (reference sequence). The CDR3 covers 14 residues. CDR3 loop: CSARGTQGVETQYF. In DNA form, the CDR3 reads TGCAGTGCTAGAGGTACTCAGGGAGTAGAGACCCAGTACTTC.

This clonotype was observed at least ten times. CDR3 sequence: CSASWTVNTEAFF. For the CDR3, the DNA is TGCAGTGCTAGTTGGACAGTGAACACTGAAGCTTTCTTT. V gene TRBV20-1 combines with J gene TRBJ1-1; a possible D gene is TRBD1 (6 bases). Germline CDR1 and CDR2: DFQATT and SNEGSKA (reference sequence). V was pared by 3 bases and J by 0 bases, with 8 bases between. The CDR3 contains 13 residues.

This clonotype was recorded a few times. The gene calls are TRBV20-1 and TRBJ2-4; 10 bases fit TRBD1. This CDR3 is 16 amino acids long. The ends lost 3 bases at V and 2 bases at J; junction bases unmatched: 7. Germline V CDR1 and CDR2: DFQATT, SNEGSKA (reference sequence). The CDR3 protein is CSARGGTGVPKNIQYF. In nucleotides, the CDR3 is TGCAGTGCTAGGGGTGGGACAGGGGTTCCCAAAAACATTCAGTACTTC.

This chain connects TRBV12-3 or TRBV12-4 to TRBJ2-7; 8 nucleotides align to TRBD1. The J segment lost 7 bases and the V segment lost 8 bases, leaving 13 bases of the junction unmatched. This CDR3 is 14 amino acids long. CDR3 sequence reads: CASGTHGQGGEQYF. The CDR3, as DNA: TGTGCCAGCGGAACCCACGGACAGGGTGGGGAGCAGTACTTC.

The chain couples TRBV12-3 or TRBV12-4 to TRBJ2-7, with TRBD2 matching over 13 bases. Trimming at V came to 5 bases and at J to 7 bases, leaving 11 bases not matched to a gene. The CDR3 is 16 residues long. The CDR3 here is CASSPSLAGGRREQYF. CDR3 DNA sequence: TGTGCCAGCAGTCCCTCACTAGCGGGGGGGCGTCGGGAGCAGTACTTC.

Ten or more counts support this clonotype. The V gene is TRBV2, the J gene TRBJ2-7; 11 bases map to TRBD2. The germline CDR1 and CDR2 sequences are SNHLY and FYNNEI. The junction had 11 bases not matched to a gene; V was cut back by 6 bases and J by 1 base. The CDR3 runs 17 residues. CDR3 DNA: TGTGCCAGCAGCCTAAGCCGGACTAGCGGGCGGTCCTACGAGCAGTACTTC. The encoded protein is CASSLSRTSGRSYEQYF.